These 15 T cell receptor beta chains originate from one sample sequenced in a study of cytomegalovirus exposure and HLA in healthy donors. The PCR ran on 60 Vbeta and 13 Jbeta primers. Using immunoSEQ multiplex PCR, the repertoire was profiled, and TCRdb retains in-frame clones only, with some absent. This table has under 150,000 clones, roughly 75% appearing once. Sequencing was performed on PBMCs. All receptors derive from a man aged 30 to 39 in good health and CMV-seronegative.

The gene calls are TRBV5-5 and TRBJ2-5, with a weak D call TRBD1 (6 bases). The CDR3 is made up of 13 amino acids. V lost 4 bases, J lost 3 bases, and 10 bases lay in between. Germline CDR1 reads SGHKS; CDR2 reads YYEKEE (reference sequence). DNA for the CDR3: TGTGCCAGCAGCCGGACAGCTAAAGAGACCCAGTACTTC. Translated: CASSRTAKETQYF.

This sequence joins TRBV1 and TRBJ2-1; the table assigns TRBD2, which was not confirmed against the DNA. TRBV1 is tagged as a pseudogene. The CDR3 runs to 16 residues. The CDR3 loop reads CTSSPGLAGVWNEQFF. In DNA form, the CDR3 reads TGCACCAGCAGTCCTGGACTAGCGGGAGTTTGGAATGAGCAGTTCTTC.

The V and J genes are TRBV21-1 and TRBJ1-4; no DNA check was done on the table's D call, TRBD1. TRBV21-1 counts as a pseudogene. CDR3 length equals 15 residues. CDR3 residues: CASSSRQGANEKLFF. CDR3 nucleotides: TGTGCCAGCAGCAGCCGACAGGGTGCTAATGAAAAACTGTTTTTT.

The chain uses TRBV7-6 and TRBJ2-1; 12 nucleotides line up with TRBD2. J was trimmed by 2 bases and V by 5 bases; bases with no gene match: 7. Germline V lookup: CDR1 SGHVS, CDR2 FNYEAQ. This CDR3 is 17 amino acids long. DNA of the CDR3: TGTGCCAGCAGCGTAAGACTAGCGGGAGCCCCCTACAATGAGCAGTTCTTC. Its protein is CASSVRLAGAPYNEQFF.

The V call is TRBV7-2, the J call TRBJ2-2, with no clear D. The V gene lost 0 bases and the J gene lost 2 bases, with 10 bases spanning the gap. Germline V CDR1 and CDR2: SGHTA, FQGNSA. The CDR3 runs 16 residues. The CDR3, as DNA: TGTGCCAGCAGCTTAGCAGTGTCTATTAACACCGGGGAGCTGTTTTTT. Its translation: CASSLAVSINTGELFF.

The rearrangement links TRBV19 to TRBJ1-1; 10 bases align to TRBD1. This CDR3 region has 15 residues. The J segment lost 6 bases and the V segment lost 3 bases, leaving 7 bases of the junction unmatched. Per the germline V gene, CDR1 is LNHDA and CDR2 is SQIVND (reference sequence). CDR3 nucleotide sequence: TGTGCCAGTAGTATTATGCGGACAGGGGGGGCTGAAGCTTTCTTT. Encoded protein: CASSIMRTGGAEAFF.

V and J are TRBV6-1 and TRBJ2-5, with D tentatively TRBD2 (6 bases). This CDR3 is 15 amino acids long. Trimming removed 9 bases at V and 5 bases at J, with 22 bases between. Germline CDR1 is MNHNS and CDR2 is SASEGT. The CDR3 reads CASNSRGRLWETQYF. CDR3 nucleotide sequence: TGTGCCAGTAACAGCCGAGGGAGGCTGTGGGAGACCCAGTACTTC.

As DNA, the CDR3 is TGTGCCACCAGCAGAGTGGTTGGGGCAGTAAACACTGAAGCTTTCTTT. Protein sequence: CATSRVVGAVNTEAFF. This chain uses TRBV15 with TRBJ1-1, with D perhaps matching TRBD1 (5 bases). V lost 1 base and J 2 bases, leaving 14 bases between the germline ends. Germline values: CDR1 LNHNV, CDR2 YYDKDF (reference sequence). The CDR3 length is 16 residues.

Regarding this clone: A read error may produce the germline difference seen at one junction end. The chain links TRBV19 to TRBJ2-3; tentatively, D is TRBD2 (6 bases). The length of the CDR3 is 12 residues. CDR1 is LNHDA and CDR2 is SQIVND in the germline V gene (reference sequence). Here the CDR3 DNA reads TGTGCCAGTAGTACGGAGGGGATTACGCGGTATTTT. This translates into CASSTEGITRYF.

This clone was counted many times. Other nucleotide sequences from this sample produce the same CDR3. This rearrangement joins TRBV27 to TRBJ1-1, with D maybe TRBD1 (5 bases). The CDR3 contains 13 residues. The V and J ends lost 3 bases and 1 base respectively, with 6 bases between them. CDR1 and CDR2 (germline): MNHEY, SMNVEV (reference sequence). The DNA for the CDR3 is TGTGCCAGCAGTTTGCAGGGGAACACTGAAGCTTTCTTT. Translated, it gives CASSLQGNTEAFF.

CDR3 coding DNA: TGCGCCAGCAACCTAGCGGGGGGCACGAACACCGGGGAGCTGTTTTTT. Translating it yields CASNLAGGTNTGELFF. This chain connects TRBV5-1 to TRBJ2-2; 11 bases are shared with TRBD2. Germline CDR1 SGHRS, CDR2 YFSETQ. This CDR3 is built from 16 residues. V lost 6 bases and J lost 0; bases outside the gene matches: 4.

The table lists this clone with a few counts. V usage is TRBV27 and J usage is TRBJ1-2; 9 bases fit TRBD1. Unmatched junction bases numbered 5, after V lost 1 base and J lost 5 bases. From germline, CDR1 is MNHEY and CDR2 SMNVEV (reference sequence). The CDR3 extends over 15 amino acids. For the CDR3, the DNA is TGTGCCAGCAGTTTATGGGCGACAGGGGGTTATGGCTACACCTTC. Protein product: CASSLWATGGYGYTF.

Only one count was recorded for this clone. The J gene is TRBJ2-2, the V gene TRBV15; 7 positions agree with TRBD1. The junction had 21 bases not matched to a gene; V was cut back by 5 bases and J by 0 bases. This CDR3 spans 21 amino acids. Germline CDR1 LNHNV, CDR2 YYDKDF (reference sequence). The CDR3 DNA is TGTGCCACCAGCTTCACAATCGGGACAGATGCCCCCGCAGCGAACACCGGGGAGCTGTTTTTT. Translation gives CATSFTIGTDAPAANTGELFF.

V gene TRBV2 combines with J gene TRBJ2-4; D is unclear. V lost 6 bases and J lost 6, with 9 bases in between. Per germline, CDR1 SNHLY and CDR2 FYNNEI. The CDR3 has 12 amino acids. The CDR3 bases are TGTGCCAGCAGCCCTCCGGTAAACATTCAGTACTTC. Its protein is CASSPPVNIQYF.

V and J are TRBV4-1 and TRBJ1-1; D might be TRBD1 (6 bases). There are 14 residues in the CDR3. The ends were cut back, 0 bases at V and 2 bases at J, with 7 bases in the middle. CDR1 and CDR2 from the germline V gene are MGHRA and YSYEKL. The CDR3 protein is CASSQEDRNTEAFF. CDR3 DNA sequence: TGCGCCAGCAGCCAAGAGGACAGAAACACTGAAGCTTTCTTT.